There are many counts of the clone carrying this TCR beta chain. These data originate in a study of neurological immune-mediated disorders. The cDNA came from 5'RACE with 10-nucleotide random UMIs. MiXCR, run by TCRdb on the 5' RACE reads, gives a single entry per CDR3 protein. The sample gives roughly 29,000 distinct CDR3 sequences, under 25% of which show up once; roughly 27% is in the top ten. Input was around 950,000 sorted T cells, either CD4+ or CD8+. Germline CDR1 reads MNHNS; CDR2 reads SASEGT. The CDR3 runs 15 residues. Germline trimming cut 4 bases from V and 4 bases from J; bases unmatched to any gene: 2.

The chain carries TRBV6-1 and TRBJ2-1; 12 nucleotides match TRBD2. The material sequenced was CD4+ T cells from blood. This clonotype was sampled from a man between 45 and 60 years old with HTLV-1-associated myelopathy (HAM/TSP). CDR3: CASSAGTSGYNEQFF. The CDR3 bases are TGTGCCAGCAGTGCCGGGACTAGCGGGTACAATGAGCAGTTCTTC.